This record looks at one T cell receptor (beta chain) sequence and its context. Its antigen is currently unknown. The sample comes from a study of cytomegalovirus exposure and HLA in healthy donors. General observations from the study: Reportedly, cytomegalovirus status was diagnosed with high sensitivity and specificity.

From the roughly 120-subject validation cohort, which was separate from the approximately 720-subject first cohort, the donors were drawn. Sequencing used immunoSEQ multiplex PCR; TCRdb keeps in-frame clones, though not all of them. Of approximately 300,000 clones in the sample, roughly 89% were seen once. This CDR3 region has 15 residues. Germline V lookup: CDR1 SGHTA, CDR2 FQGNSA. The V and J ends lost 5 bases and 4 bases, in that order; junction bases with no gene match: 9. The gene calls are TRBV7-2 and TRBJ2-3; 7 positions match TRBD1. Material: PBMCs. This clonotype was obtained from a woman in her late teens or twenties in good health and CMV-seronegative. CDR3 DNA: TGTGCCAGCAGCCCGAGGACAGGACTCGCAGATACGCAGTATTTT. Translating gives CASSPRTGLADTQYF. The complete variable domain, with remaining parts taken from reference TRBV7-2 and TRBJ2-3, reads GAGVSQSPSNKVTEKGKDVELRCDPISGHTALYWYRQSLGQGLEFLIYFQGNSAPDKSGLPSDRFSAERTGGSVSTLTIQRTQQEDSAVYLCASSPRTGLADTQYFGPGTRLTVL.